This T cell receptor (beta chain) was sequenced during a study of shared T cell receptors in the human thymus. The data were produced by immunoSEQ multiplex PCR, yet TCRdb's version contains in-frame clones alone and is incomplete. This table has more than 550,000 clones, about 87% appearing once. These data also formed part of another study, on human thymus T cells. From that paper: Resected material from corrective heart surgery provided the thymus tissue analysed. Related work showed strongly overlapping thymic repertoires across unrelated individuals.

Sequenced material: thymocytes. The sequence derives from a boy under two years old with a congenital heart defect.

CDR3 loop: CASSLGGSQYSYEQYF. The CDR3 DNA is TGTGCCAGCAGCTTAGGGGGCAGCCAATATTCCTACGAGCAGTACTTC. This rearrangement joins TRBV7-9 to TRBJ2-7; TRBD1 is a possible D gene (5 bases). Germline loops: CDR1 SEHNR, CDR2 FQNEAQ (reference sequence). With 1 base removed from V and 1 base from J, the gap between germline ends came to 14 bases. The CDR3 has 16 amino acids.